The 15 T cell receptor beta chains given below trace back to one sample, sequenced in a study of cytomegalovirus exposure and HLA in healthy donors. Primers included in the PCR were 60 Vbeta and 13 Jbeta primers. Some clones are missing from TCRdb's copy, which holds only in-frame ones; the method was immunoSEQ multiplex PCR. The repertoire includes hundreds of thousands of clones, around four fifths of them detected once, and 0.47% sits in the top ten. Sequencing was performed on PBMCs. The source is a boy aged 5-17 years in good health and CMV-seronegative.

For the CDR3, the DNA is TGTGCCAGCAGTTTATGGAGGGACAGGGTGAACACTGAAGCTTTCTTT. It is translated as CASSLWRDRVNTEAFF. V gene TRBV28 combines with J gene TRBJ1-1, with 9 bases aligning to TRBD1. This CDR3 has 16 residues. Germline assignment: CDR1 MDHEN and CDR2 SYDVKM. The junction had 2 bases not matched to a gene; V was cut back by 0 bases and J by 0 bases.

The J gene is TRBJ1-4, the V gene TRBV2, with 7 bases that match TRBD1. In germline, CDR1 is SNHLY, CDR2 FYNNEI. This CDR3 is 14 amino acids long. J gave up 4 bases and V 7 bases, and 6 bases lay outside the gene matches. DNA of the CDR3: TGTGCCAGCACTGTGGACAGGAATAATGAAAAACTGTTTTTT. Encoded protein: CASTVDRNNEKLFF.

The V call is TRBV6-5, the J call TRBJ1-3; 7 nucleotides line up with TRBD1. Trimming at V came to 4 bases and at J to 3 bases, leaving 9 bases not matched to a gene. Germline CDR1 and CDR2: MNHEY and SVGAGI. This CDR3 is built from 16 residues. CDR3 amino acids: CASSSNRGLGGNTIYF. The CDR3, as DNA: TGTGCCAGCAGTTCGAACAGGGGTTTGGGTGGAAACACCATATATTTT.

The chain has TRBV2 and TRBJ1-6; D not resolved. With 2 bases removed from V and 0 bases from J, the gap between germline ends came to 8 bases. The germline V gene encodes CDR1 SNHLY and CDR2 FYNNEI. This CDR3 spans 16 amino acids. The CDR3 DNA sequence: TGTGCCAGCAGTGAAAACCCGAGCTCCTATAATTCACCCCTCCACTTT. Translated, it gives CASSENPSSYNSPLHF.

Remarks on this clone: One end of the junction is discordant with germline, which a read error may explain. The CDR3 nucleotides are TGTGCCAGCAGCGGAGGCCGTATACGAGGGAAACGCACAGATACGCAATATTTT. This codes for CASSGGRIRGKRTDTQYF. The chain carries TRBV9 and TRBJ2-3, with TRBD2 as a possible D gene (5 bases). Germline V CDR1 and CDR2: SGDLS, YYNGEE. The CDR3 sequence is 18 residues long. The complete variable domain, with remaining parts taken from reference TRBV9 and TRBJ2-3, reads DSGVTQTPKHLITATGQRVTLRCSPRSGDLSVYWYQQSLDQGLQFLIQYYNGEERAKGNILERFSAQQFPDLHSELNLSSLELGDSALYFCASSGGRIRGKRTDTQYFGPGTRLTVL.

This clone is a singleton in its sample. V is TRBV5-5 and J is TRBJ2-1; D possibly corresponds to TRBD1 (5 bases). The V gene's germline CDR1 is SGHKS and CDR2 YYEKEE (reference sequence). Trimming removed 2 bases from V and 2 bases from J, with 8 bases in between. The CDR3 is made up of 14 amino acids. This chain's CDR3 is CASSFYRTYNEQFF. In DNA, the CDR3 is TGTGCCAGCAGCTTTTACAGGACCTACAATGAGCAGTTCTTC.

With regard to this clone: The junction departs from the called germline gene at one end, perhaps through a read error. The gene calls are TRBV11-2 and TRBJ1-2; D unresolved. This CDR3 is built from 13 residues. The germline V gene has CDR1 SGHAT and CDR2 FQNNGV. The CDR3 protein is CASSPRADYGYTF. The CDR3 bases are TGTGCCAGCAGCCCTAGGGCCGACTATGGTTACACCTTC.

This chain uses TRBV19 with TRBJ1-6; D is ambiguous. Trimming removed 6 bases at V and 10 bases at J, with 13 bases between. Germline V gives CDR1 LNHDA, CDR2 SQIVND (reference sequence). This CDR3 spans 13 amino acids. The CDR3 nucleotides read TGTGCCAGTAGGGAATCCCTGGGCTCACCCCTCCACTTT. This gives the protein CASRESLGSPLHF.

The gene calls are TRBV5-1 and TRBJ2-7; maybe TRBD1 (6 bases). Trimming pared 1 base from V and 5 bases from J, leaving 13 bases between. From germline, CDR1 is SGHRS and CDR2 YFSETQ. There are 14 residues in the CDR3. In nucleotides, the CDR3 is TGCGCCAGCAGCTTGAGGGTTACAGGGAACGAGCAGTACTTC. Its translation is CASSLRVTGNEQYF. The full variable domain, with the rest looked up from reference TRBV5-1 and TRBJ2-7, is KAGVTQTPRYLIKTRGQQVTLSCSPISGHRSVSWYQQTPGQGLQFLFEYFSETQRNKGNFPGRFSGRQFSNSRSEMNVSTLELGDSALYLCASSLRVTGNEQYFGPGTRLTVT.

V and J are TRBV11-3 and TRBJ2-5; 14 nucleotides agree with TRBD2. The J segment lost 5 bases and the V segment lost 6 bases, leaving 8 bases of the junction unmatched. The V gene's germline CDR1 is SGHNT and CDR2 YENEEA. The CDR3 runs 16 residues. The CDR3 DNA sequence: TGTGCCAGCAGTGGCACCGGGACTAGCGGGAGTGAGACCCAGTACTTC. Protein product: CASSGTGTSGSETQYF. Drawing the rest from reference TRBV11-3 and TRBJ2-5, the complete variable domain is EAGVVQSPRYKIIEKKQPVAFWCNPISGHNTLYWYLQNLGQGPELLIRYENEEAVDDSQLPKDRFSAERLKGVDSTLKIQPAELGDSAVYLCASSGTGTSGSETQYFGPGTRLLVL.

The rearrangement uses TRBV10-3 and TRBJ1-2; D not certain. V was pared by 0 bases and J by 1 base, with 9 bases between. This CDR3 is built from 15 residues. CDR1 is ENHRY, CDR2 SYGVKD, per germline. The CDR3 region has the DNA TGTGCCATCAGTGAGTCAGCCAGGCATAACTATGGCTACACCTTC. Amino acids: CAISESARHNYGYTF.

On this clone: Other DNA sequences within the sample encode an identical CDR3. V usage is TRBV30 and J usage is TRBJ2-3, with D tentatively TRBD2 (6 bases). The germline V gene has CDR1 GTSNPN and CDR2 SVGIG (reference sequence). The CDR3 totals 14 residues. The V end lost 5 bases, the J end lost 1 base, and 13 bases lay between the germline ends. In DNA form, the CDR3 reads TGTGCCTGGGGGCGGGGTAGAGGCACAGATACGCAGTATTTT. It is translated as CAWGRGRGTDTQYF.

This clone has only one observation. The chain joins TRBV7-6 to TRBJ2-7; 7 nucleotides line up with TRBD2. Trimming removed 0 bases from V and 4 bases from J; junction bases left unmatched: 0. CDR1 is SGHVS and CDR2 is FNYEAQ in the germline V gene. The CDR3 sequence is 13 residues long. The CDR3 DNA reads TGTGCCAGCAGCTTAGCGCGGGGGTACGAGCAGTACTTC. This gives the protein CASSLARGYEQYF. Based on the CDR3 plus reference TRBV7-6 and TRBJ2-7, the full variable domain is GAGVSQSPRYKVTKRGQDVALRCDPISGHVSLYWYRQALGQGPEFLTYFNYEAQQDKSGLPNDRFSAERPEGSISTLTIQRTEQRDSAMYRCASSLARGYEQYFGPGTRLTVT.

This sequence joins TRBV7-6 and TRBJ1-4, with D possibly TRBD1 on 5 matching bases. CDR1 and CDR2 from the germline V gene are SGHVS and FNYEAQ. Trimming took 1 base from V and 2 from J, leaving 14 bases between them. The CDR3 spans 17 residues. The CDR3 nucleotides are TGTGCCAGCAGCTTAGGTTCGCCGACAGCCACTAATGAAAAACTGTTTTTT. Translating it yields CASSLGSPTATNEKLFF. Supplemented by reference TRBV7-6 and TRBJ1-4, the full variable domain reads GAGVSQSPRYKVTKRGQDVALRCDPISGHVSLYWYRQALGQGPEFLTYFNYEAQQDKSGLPNDRFSAERPEGSISTLTIQRTEQRDSAMYRCASSLGSPTATNEKLFFGSGTQLSVL.

CDR3 loop: CASSLDGGELDNEQFF. The DNA of the CDR3 is TGCGCCAGCAGCTTAGACGGAGGGGAGCTAGACAATGAGCAGTTCTTC. The chain recombines TRBV5-1 with TRBJ2-1, with D maybe TRBD2 (6 bases). Germline V CDR1 and CDR2: SGHRS, YFSETQ. CDR3 size: 16 residues. Trimming shortened V by 2 bases and J by 5 bases, and 17 bases separated the two germline ends.